A selection of T cell receptor beta chains follows, all from one sample in a study of T cell responses to AZD1222 COVID-19 vaccine. Sequencing used immunoSEQ multiplex PCR; TCRdb keeps in-frame clones, though not all of them. The data contain more than 100,000 clones, 92% of them singletons. The specimen comprised peripheral blood, sampled 28 days after the second AZD1222 dose. The receptors derive from an adult who received the AZD1222 COVID-19 vaccine. CDR3s include the opening cysteine and the closing phenylalanine or tryptophan. Each record gives: clone size, J gene, V gene, D gene, CDR3 length, CDR3 DNA, CDR3 protein. The D gene is left open where the match is weak. Clone sizes are given selectively: once, few, many, or a class where the clone is expanded.

abundance: .; j_gene: TRBJ1-3; v_gene: TRBV10-1; d_gene: .; len: 13; CDR3nt: TGCGCCAGCAGTGGAGGGTCTGGAAACACCATATATTTT; CDR3aa: CASSGGSGNTIYF
abundance: .; j_gene: TRBJ2-7; v_gene: TRBV6-5; d_gene: .; len: 14; CDR3nt: TGTGCCAGCAGTCCGCGGAGGATTCGTAACGAGCAGTACTTC; CDR3aa: CASSPRRIRNEQYF
abundance: once; j_gene: TRBJ1-6; v_gene: TRBV6-2/TRBV6-3; d_gene: .; len: 14; CDR3nt: TGTGCCAGCAGTCGAGACGGAGGGGCTGCACCCCTCCACTTT; CDR3aa: CASSRDGGAAPLHF
abundance: .; j_gene: TRBJ2-7; v_gene: TRBV3-1/TRBV3-2; d_gene: .; len: 15; CDR3nt: TGTGCCAGCAGCTCTCGCCGGGACTGGGACTACGAGCAGTACTTC; CDR3aa: CASSSRRDWDYEQYF
abundance: .; j_gene: TRBJ2-5; v_gene: TRBV19; d_gene: .; len: 13; CDR3nt: TGTGCCAGTAGTAGGGCTACCGAAGAGACCCAGTACTTC; CDR3aa: CASSRATEETQYF
abundance: .; j_gene: TRBJ2-1; v_gene: TRBV6-2/TRBV6-3; d_gene: TRBD2; len: 16; CDR3nt: TGTGCCAGCAGTCCCCGGCGGGAGGGGCCGTACAATGAGCAGTTCTTC; CDR3aa: CASSPRREGPYNEQFF
abundance: .; j_gene: TRBJ1-4; v_gene: TRBV19; d_gene: .; len: 12; CDR3nt: TGTGCCGTGGGAAGGGCTAATGAAAAACTGTTTTTT; CDR3aa: CAVGRANEKLFF
abundance: once; j_gene: TRBJ1-1; v_gene: TRBV5-6; d_gene: .; len: 11; CDR3nt: TGTGCCAGCAGCTTGGGGCCGACGGCTTTCTTT; CDR3aa: CASSLGPTAFF
abundance: many; j_gene: TRBJ2-3; v_gene: TRBV4-2; d_gene: .; len: 14; CDR3nt: TGTGCCAGCAGCCAAGCGGTGAGCGGAGATACGCAGTATTTT; CDR3aa: CASSQAVSGDTQYF
abundance: .; j_gene: TRBJ1-2; v_gene: TRBV4-1; d_gene: .; len: 15; CDR3nt: TGCGCCAGCAGCCAAGAGGCCCGCTGGCCCTATGGCTACACCTTC; CDR3aa: CASSQEARWPYGYTF
abundance: .; j_gene: TRBJ1-1; v_gene: TRBV6-6; d_gene: .; len: 15; CDR3nt: TGTGCCAGCAGTTACTTGCCATCCGGAGGTCGTGAAGCTTTCTTT; CDR3aa: CASSYLPSGGREAFF
abundance: .; j_gene: TRBJ1-3; v_gene: TRBV19; d_gene: .; len: 15; CDR3nt: TGTGCCAGTATATGGCAGGGACTTTCTGGAAACACCATATATTTT; CDR3aa: CASIWQGLSGNTIYF
abundance: .; j_gene: TRBJ1-2; v_gene: TRBV28; d_gene: .; len: 13; CDR3nt: TGTGCCAGCAGTTCCACGACAGCGTATGGCTACACCTTC; CDR3aa: CASSSTTAYGYTF
abundance: .; j_gene: TRBJ1-5; v_gene: TRBV12-3/TRBV12-4; d_gene: .; len: 11; CDR3nt: TGTGCCAGCAGTCTTAATCAGCCCCAGCATTTT; CDR3aa: CASSLNQPQHF
abundance: once; j_gene: TRBJ2-7; v_gene: TRBV5-4; d_gene: .; len: 15; CDR3nt: TGTGCCAGCAGCCTCGGGGCAGGACACATCTACGAGCAGTACTTC; CDR3aa: CASSLGAGHIYEQYF
abundance: .; j_gene: TRBJ2-7; v_gene: TRBV7-2; d_gene: TRBD2; len: 16; CDR3nt: TGTGCCAGCAGCTTAGATTCTAGCGGAAACTCCTACGAGCAGTACTTC; CDR3aa: CASSLDSSGNSYEQYF
abundance: .; j_gene: TRBJ1-5; v_gene: TRBV7-2; d_gene: TRBD1; len: 14; CDR3nt: TGTGCCAGCAGCTGGACAGGGGCCAATCAGCCCCAGCATTTT; CDR3aa: CASSWTGANQPQHF
abundance: .; j_gene: TRBJ1-3; v_gene: TRBV15; d_gene: .; len: 15; CDR3nt: TGTGCCACCAGCTCGGGGACTTTTTCTGGAAACACCATATATTTT; CDR3aa: CATSSGTFSGNTIYF
abundance: .; j_gene: TRBJ1-2; v_gene: TRBV5-6; d_gene: .; len: 12; CDR3nt: TGTGCCAGCAGATACCAGGGGAATGGCTACACCTTC; CDR3aa: CASRYQGNGYTF
abundance: .; j_gene: TRBJ2-1; v_gene: TRBV3-1/TRBV3-2; d_gene: .; len: 14; CDR3nt: TGTGCCAGCAGCCGCGGCGGGGTGAGAAATGAGCAGTTCTTC; CDR3aa: CASSRGGVRNEQFF
abundance: .; j_gene: TRBJ2-5; v_gene: TRBV2; d_gene: .; len: 13; CDR3nt: TGTGCCAGCAGGACGGGGATGGGGGAGACCCAGTACTTC; CDR3aa: CASRTGMGETQYF
abundance: .; j_gene: TRBJ1-5; v_gene: TRBV2; d_gene: .; len: 15; CDR3nt: TGTGCCAGCAGTGAGGAGGGCAAGGGCAATCAGCCCCAGCATTTT; CDR3aa: CASSEEGKGNQPQHF
abundance: .; j_gene: TRBJ2-1; v_gene: TRBV29-1; d_gene: .; len: 14; CDR3nt: TGCAGCGTTGATCCAGGGGCCTGGGGCAATGAGCAGTTCTTC; CDR3aa: CSVDPGAWGNEQFF
abundance: .; j_gene: TRBJ1-6; v_gene: TRBV7-8; d_gene: .; len: 13; CDR3nt: TGTGCCAGCAGCTTACAAAGGAATTCACCCCTCCACTTT; CDR3aa: CASSLQRNSPLHF
abundance: .; j_gene: TRBJ2-7; v_gene: TRBV3-1/TRBV3-2; d_gene: TRBD1; len: 15; CDR3nt: TGTGCCAGCAGACTTTCCGGGACAGGGGGCCTCGAGCAGTACTTC; CDR3aa: CASRLSGTGGLEQYF
abundance: .; j_gene: TRBJ1-4; v_gene: TRBV15; d_gene: .; len: 15; CDR3nt: TGTGCCACCAGCAGAGATCGGCAGAGGAATGAAAAACTGTTTTTT; CDR3aa: CATSRDRQRNEKLFF
abundance: .; j_gene: TRBJ2-7; v_gene: TRBV5-1; d_gene: TRBD1; len: 15; CDR3nt: TGCGCCAGCAGTACGGACAGGGGAGGCTACTACGAGCAGTACTTC; CDR3aa: CASSTDRGGYYEQYF
abundance: .; j_gene: TRBJ2-1; v_gene: TRBV11-2; d_gene: .; len: 15; CDR3nt: TGTGCCAGCAGCTTTATTGGGGTCTCGGGCAATGAGCAGTTCTTC; CDR3aa: CASSFIGVSGNEQFF
abundance: .; j_gene: TRBJ2-3; v_gene: TRBV7-2; d_gene: .; len: 12; CDR3nt: TGTGCCAGCAGCCCCGCCAGCAATACGCAGTATTTT; CDR3aa: CASSPASNTQYF
abundance: .; j_gene: TRBJ1-1; v_gene: TRBV28; d_gene: .; len: 15; CDR3nt: TGTGCCAGCAGTTCTCCAAATATCGGGAACACTGAAGCTTTCTTT; CDR3aa: CASSSPNIGNTEAFF
abundance: .; j_gene: TRBJ1-1; v_gene: TRBV11-2; d_gene: TRBD1; len: 15; CDR3nt: TGTGCCAGCAGCTTATTCACAGGGGTGAACACTGAAGCTTTCTTT; CDR3aa: CASSLFTGVNTEAFF
abundance: .; j_gene: TRBJ2-5; v_gene: TRBV5-1; d_gene: .; len: 15; CDR3nt: TGCGCCAGCAGCTTGACAAATCGGGGTTTGGAGACCCAGTACTTC; CDR3aa: CASSLTNRGLETQYF
abundance: .; j_gene: TRBJ1-4; v_gene: TRBV11-2; d_gene: TRBD1; len: 14; CDR3nt: TGTGCCAGCAGCTTAGTACAGGGGGGAGAAAAACTGTTTTTT; CDR3aa: CASSLVQGGEKLFF
abundance: .; j_gene: TRBJ2-1; v_gene: TRBV5-4; d_gene: TRBD1; len: 14; CDR3nt: TGTGCCAGCAGCCACAGGGGGCCCTACAATGAGCAGTTCTTC; CDR3aa: CASSHRGPYNEQFF
abundance: .; j_gene: TRBJ2-7; v_gene: TRBV6-6; d_gene: TRBD2; len: 15; CDR3nt: TGTGCCAGCAGTTACCGGACTAGCGCCGTCTACGAGCAGTACTTC; CDR3aa: CASSYRTSAVYEQYF
abundance: few; j_gene: TRBJ2-5; v_gene: TRBV12-2; d_gene: .; len: 15; CDR3nt: TGTGCAAGTCGCTTAGGGGCGGGGAGGGGAGAGACCCAGTACTTC; CDR3aa: CASRLGAGRGETQYF
abundance: .; j_gene: TRBJ1-5; v_gene: TRBV19; d_gene: TRBD1; len: 14; CDR3nt: TGTGCCAGTAGTGCGACACAGGGGAGTCAGCCCCAGCATTTT; CDR3aa: CASSATQGSQPQHF
abundance: .; j_gene: TRBJ1-2; v_gene: TRBV19; d_gene: .; len: 15; CDR3nt: TGTGCCAGTAGTATCGGACAGCTCGCTAACTATGGCTACACCTTC; CDR3aa: CASSIGQLANYGYTF
abundance: .; j_gene: TRBJ2-3; v_gene: TRBV29-1; d_gene: TRBD2; len: 13; CDR3nt: TGCAGCGTTGTCCGGACTAGTCGCAATACGCAGTATTTT; CDR3aa: CSVVRTSRNTQYF
abundance: .; j_gene: TRBJ1-5; v_gene: TRBV10-3; d_gene: .; len: 16; CDR3nt: TGTGCCATCAGTGCTAGGGGGGATGGAGGCAATCAGCCCCAGCATTTT; CDR3aa: CAISARGDGGNQPQHF
abundance: .; j_gene: TRBJ2-6; v_gene: TRBV5-1; d_gene: .; len: 15; CDR3nt: TGCGCCAGCAGCTATCAGGGGCTTGGGGCCAACGTCCTGACTTTC; CDR3aa: CASSYQGLGANVLTF
abundance: .; j_gene: TRBJ1-3; v_gene: TRBV10-3; d_gene: TRBD1; len: 13; CDR3nt: TGTGCCATCAGCACAGGGGGCGGAAACACCATATATTTT; CDR3aa: CAISTGGGNTIYF
abundance: .; j_gene: TRBJ2-1; v_gene: TRBV18; d_gene: TRBD1; len: 13; CDR3nt: TGTGCCAGCTCCCGGGACAGGGGCAATGAGCAGTTCTTC; CDR3aa: CASSRDRGNEQFF
abundance: .; j_gene: TRBJ2-3; v_gene: TRBV7-2; d_gene: TRBD1; len: 16; CDR3nt: TGTGCCAGCAGCTCCCGGCGAACAGGGGGTGGAGATACGCAGTATTTT; CDR3aa: CASSSRRTGGGDTQYF
abundance: .; j_gene: TRBJ2-3; v_gene: TRBV6-4; d_gene: .; len: 15; CDR3nt: TGTGCCAGCAGTGACTCGGGGGGGCAGGCAGATACGCAGTATTTT; CDR3aa: CASSDSGGQADTQYF
abundance: .; j_gene: TRBJ1-2; v_gene: TRBV15; d_gene: .; len: 13; CDR3nt: TGTGCCACCAGCATTGGGAGTAACTATGGCTACACCTTC; CDR3aa: CATSIGSNYGYTF
abundance: .; j_gene: TRBJ1-6; v_gene: TRBV4-1; d_gene: TRBD1; len: 17; CDR3nt: TGCGCCAGCAGCCAAGACCCGGGACAGGGGGCTTATTCACCCCTCCACTTT; CDR3aa: CASSQDPGQGAYSPLHF
abundance: .; j_gene: TRBJ2-7; v_gene: TRBV5-6; d_gene: .; len: 15; CDR3nt: TGTGCCAGCAGCCGGCAACACAGGGTAGCCTACGAGCAGTACTTC; CDR3aa: CASSRQHRVAYEQYF
abundance: once; j_gene: TRBJ1-2; v_gene: TRBV7-9; d_gene: .; len: 14; CDR3nt: TGTGCCAGCAGCCCCCGGGGAGGGAACTATGGCTACACCTTC; CDR3aa: CASSPRGGNYGYTF
abundance: .; j_gene: TRBJ2-7; v_gene: TRBV7-9; d_gene: .; len: 13; CDR3nt: TGTGCCAGCAGCAGAATTGGGGAAGAAGAGCAGTACTTC; CDR3aa: CASSRIGEEEQYF
abundance: .; j_gene: TRBJ1-1; v_gene: TRBV29-1; d_gene: .; len: 13; CDR3nt: TGCAGCGTTGTGTGGTCGGCGAACACTGAAGCTTTCTTT; CDR3aa: CSVVWSANTEAFF
abundance: .; j_gene: TRBJ1-3; v_gene: TRBV3-1/TRBV3-2; d_gene: .; len: 13; CDR3nt: TGTGCCAGCAGCCGAACCTCTGGAAACACCATATATTTT; CDR3aa: CASSRTSGNTIYF
abundance: .; j_gene: TRBJ1-2; v_gene: TRBV28; d_gene: .; len: 14; CDR3nt: TGTGCCAGCAGTTTGGAGGCCGGGCTATATGGCTACACCTTC; CDR3aa: CASSLEAGLYGYTF
abundance: .; j_gene: TRBJ1-1; v_gene: TRBV18; d_gene: .; len: 15; CDR3nt: TGTGCCAGCTCACCATTAGGTCTGGGGAACACTGAAGCTTTCTTT; CDR3aa: CASSPLGLGNTEAFF
abundance: .; j_gene: TRBJ2-1; v_gene: TRBV7-9; d_gene: TRBD1; len: 15; CDR3nt: TGTGCCAGCAGCCTACGAGCCGGGACAGACAATGAGCAGTTCTTC; CDR3aa: CASSLRAGTDNEQFF
abundance: .; j_gene: TRBJ2-1; v_gene: TRBV4-1; d_gene: TRBD2; len: 17; CDR3nt: TGCGCCAGCAGCCAAGATCTAGCGGGGGGGTCCTACAATGAGCAGTTCTTC; CDR3aa: CASSQDLAGGSYNEQFF
abundance: once; j_gene: TRBJ2-6; v_gene: TRBV14; d_gene: TRBD1; len: 16; CDR3nt: TGTGCCAGCAGCTCCCGGGACAGGCCTGGGGCCAACGTCCTGACTTTC; CDR3aa: CASSSRDRPGANVLTF
abundance: .; j_gene: TRBJ2-7; v_gene: TRBV4-1; d_gene: .; len: 15; CDR3nt: TGCGCCAGCAGCCAAGATCTAGGCCTTTTCGGTGAGCAGTACTTC; CDR3aa: CASSQDLGLFGEQYF